This paragraph covers one T cell receptor (beta chain) sequence. This sample was included in a study of blood T cell repertoires in COVID-19. V was clipped by 3 bases and J by 7 bases, with 9 bases between them. The CDR3 sequence is 13 residues long. Produced via immunoSEQ multiplex PCR; TCRdb's table is partial and in-frame only. The sample shows under 250,000 clones, more than 70% of them seen only once. The sequenced sample was peripheral blood. The V gene is TRBV12-3 or TRBV12-4, the J gene TRBJ2-2; D ambiguous. This receptor was identified in a woman older than 75 with COVID-19, enrolled during active disease. The CDR3 is CASSFSLLGELFF. As DNA, the CDR3 is TGTGCCAGCAGTTTCTCCCTTCTCGGGGAGCTGTTTTTT.